The 6 T cell receptor beta chains presented below share a single source sample, sequenced in a study of CD8+ T cells in alopecia areata. RNA extraction and reverse transcription yielded cDNA as sequencing template. Data came from immunoSEQ multiplex PCR; TCRdb stores just in-frame clones and leaves some out. In the table there are some 130,000 clones, 49% of which are singletons. The specimen was CD8+ T cells sorted from blood, collected at week 0. The receptors here all came from a human donor with alopecia areata.

The rearrangement uses TRBV30 and TRBJ1-1; no firm D call. V dropped 3 bases and J dropped 4 bases, with 9 bases sitting between them. The germline CDR1 and CDR2 sequences are GTSNPN and SVGIG (reference sequence). The CDR3 is 12 residues long. The CDR3 here is CAWRIRSTEAFF. CDR3 sequence (DNA): TGTGCCTGGAGGATCAGGTCCACTGAAGCTTTCTTT. Complete variable domain (other parts from reference TRBV30 and TRBJ1-1): SQTIHQWPATLVQPVGSPLSLECTVEGTSNPNLYWYRQAAGRGLQLLFYSVGIGQISSEVPQNLSASRPQDRQFILSSKKLLLSDSGFYLCAWRIRSTEAFFGQGTRLTVV.

The chain uses TRBV30 and TRBJ1-5; D uncertain. The V gene's germline CDR1 is GTSNPN and CDR2 SVGIG (reference sequence). The CDR3 has 14 amino acids. V was cut by 5 bases and J by 2 bases, with 13 bases left in between. Here the CDR3 DNA reads TGTGCCTGGTCGGTTGGAGGCGGCAATCAGCCCCAGCATTTT. It codes for CAWSVGGGNQPQHF.

The chain joins TRBV30 to TRBJ1-6; D is unresolved. Germline V lookup: CDR1 GTSNPN, CDR2 SVGIG (reference sequence). The CDR3 has 13 residues. V lost 0 bases and J lost 14, with 14 bases in between. The CDR3 bases are TGTGCCTGGAGTGTACTTAATTCGGCTACCCTCCACTTT. Encoded protein: CAWSVLNSATLHF.

This clone appeared a few times. The chain is built from TRBV7-9 and TRBJ1-1, with D possibly being TRBD1 (5 bases). The germline V gene has CDR1 SEHNR and CDR2 FQNEAQ (reference sequence). V was shortened by 5 bases and J by 7 bases, with 17 bases between the two germline ends. The CDR3 has 14 residues. DNA of the CDR3: TGTGCCAGCAGCGGAAGCGGGGCATTGGGTGAAGCTTTCTTT. It yields the protein CASSGSGALGEAFF.

This rearrangement joins TRBV9 to TRBJ1-5, with D perhaps matching TRBD1 (5 bases). Germline V gene lookup returns CDR1 SGDLS and CDR2 YYNGEE. Deletions cut 4 bases from V and 0 bases from J, with 11 bases between. The CDR3 contains 15 residues. The CDR3 coding sequence is TGTGCCAGCAGCCGAGGGACCGATAGCAATCAGCCCCAGCATTTT. Residues: CASSRGTDSNQPQHF.

J is TRBJ2-1 and V is TRBV5-1, with D possibly being TRBD2 (5 bases). Trimming removed 0 bases from V and 0 bases from J, with 7 bases in between. CDR3 size: 15 residues. Germline values: CDR1 SGHRS, CDR2 YFSETQ. The DNA of the CDR3 is TGCGCCAGCAGCTTGGGGGAGAGCTCCTACAATGAGCAGTTCTTC. The encoded protein is CASSLGESSYNEQFF. Together with reference TRBV5-1 and TRBJ2-1, the CDR3 gives the full variable domain: KAGVTQTPRYLIKTRGQQVTLSCSPISGHRSVSWYQQTPGQGLQFLFEYFSETQRNKGNFPGRFSGRQFSNSRSEMNVSTLELGDSALYLCASSLGESSYNEQFFGPGTRLTVL.